These T cell receptor beta chains were read from a single sample in a study of early T cells in non-severe SARS-CoV-2 infection. MiXCR was run by TCRdb on the 5' RACE reads, yielding one entry per CDR3 protein. Here the sample spans more than 20,000 distinct CDR3 sequences, under 4.5% being singletons. The sequenced sample consisted of whole blood. The receptors come from an adult who was a healthcare worker with PCR-confirmed SARS-CoV-2 infection or an uninfected control (not recorded which). Both conserved end residues are part of each CDR3. The order of the fields is J gene, V gene, clone size, D gene, CDR3 protein, CDR3 DNA. A D gene is named only where the DNA matches it firmly. For some rows the clone size is stated as once, few or many, or as a class when expanded; others skip it.

J gene: TRBJ2-7; V gene: TRBV11-2; clone size: many; D gene: TRBD2; CDR3 protein: CASSFGLAGLEQYF; CDR3 DNA: TGTGCCAGCAGCTTCGGACTAGCGGGCCTTGAGCAGTACTTC
J gene: TRBJ2-1; V gene: TRBV6-2/TRBV6-3; clone size: few; D gene: TRBD2; CDR3 protein: CASSYSSSGGTTGNEQFF; CDR3 DNA: TGTGCCAGCAGTTACTCCAGTAGCGGGGGCACTACGGGGAATGAGCAGTTCTTC
J gene: TRBJ2-7; V gene: TRBV27; clone size: -; D gene: -; CDR3 protein: CASRPPGAMVHEQYF; CDR3 DNA: TGTGCCAGCAGACCGCCGGGGGCGATGGTCCACGAGCAGTACTTC
J gene: TRBJ2-1; V gene: TRBV24-1; clone size: few; D gene: TRBD2; CDR3 protein: CATSDAAGVSYNEQFF; CDR3 DNA: TGTGCCACCAGTGATGCGGCGGGGGTGTCCTACAATGAGCAGTTCTTC
J gene: TRBJ1-5; V gene: TRBV7-9; clone size: many; D gene: TRBD1; CDR3 protein: CASSPGTGAGGYSNQPQHF; CDR3 DNA: TGTGCCAGCAGCCCCGGGACAGGAGCAGGGGGATATAGCAATCAGCCCCAGCATTTT
J gene: TRBJ1-1; V gene: TRBV12-3/TRBV12-4; clone size: many; D gene: -; CDR3 protein: CASSLPGRAFF; CDR3 DNA: TGTGCCAGCAGCCTCCCAGGTCGAGCTTTCTTT
J gene: TRBJ1-5; V gene: TRBV6-5; clone size: many; D gene: -; CDR3 protein: CASSYSIGGSQPQHF; CDR3 DNA: TGTGCCAGCAGTTACTCGATCGGGGGATCACAGCCCCAGCATTTT
J gene: TRBJ2-5; V gene: TRBV7-2; clone size: few; D gene: TRBD2; CDR3 protein: CASSSPTSGGRKTQYF; CDR3 DNA: TGTGCCAGCAGCTCCCCGACTAGCGGGGGGAGAAAGACCCAGTACTTC
J gene: TRBJ2-3; V gene: TRBV19; clone size: -; D gene: -; CDR3 protein: CASTGVRTDTQYF; CDR3 DNA: TGTGCCAGTACGGGCGTGCGCACAGATACGCAGTATTTT
J gene: TRBJ2-4; V gene: TRBV5-3; clone size: -; D gene: -; CDR3 protein: CARSFCGAKNIQYF; CDR3 DNA: TGTGCCAGAAGCTTCTGCGGGGCCAAAAACATTCAGTACTTC
J gene: TRBJ1-2; V gene: TRBV19; clone size: -; D gene: TRBD1; CDR3 protein: CASTMGQSNYGYTF; CDR3 DNA: TGTGCCAGTACCATGGGACAGTCAAACTATGGCTACACCTTC
J gene: TRBJ2-1; V gene: TRBV30; clone size: many; D gene: TRBD1; CDR3 protein: CAWSKRQGSPINEQFF; CDR3 DNA: TGTGCCTGGAGTAAGAGACAGGGGAGCCCAATCAATGAGCAGTTCTTC
J gene: TRBJ2-7; V gene: TRBV28; clone size: many; D gene: TRBD1; CDR3 protein: CASSLSGQGASYEQYF; CDR3 DNA: TGTGCCAGCAGTTTATCGGGACAGGGGGCCTCCTACGAGCAGTACTTC
J gene: TRBJ2-2; V gene: TRBV20-1; clone size: few; D gene: -; CDR3 protein: CSAYDTGELFF; CDR3 DNA: TGCAGTGCGTACGACACCGGGGAGCTGTTTTTT